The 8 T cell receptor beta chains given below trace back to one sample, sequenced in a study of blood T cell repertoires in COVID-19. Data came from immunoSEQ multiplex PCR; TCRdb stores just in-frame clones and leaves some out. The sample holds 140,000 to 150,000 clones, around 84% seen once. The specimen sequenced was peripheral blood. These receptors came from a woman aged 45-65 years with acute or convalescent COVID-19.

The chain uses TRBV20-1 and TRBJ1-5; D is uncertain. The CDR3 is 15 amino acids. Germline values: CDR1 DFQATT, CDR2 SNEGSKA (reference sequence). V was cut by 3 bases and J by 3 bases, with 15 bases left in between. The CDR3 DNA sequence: TGCAGTGCTAGTGATGTCCAGGCCGACAATCAGCCCCAGCATTTT. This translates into CSASDVQADNQPQHF.

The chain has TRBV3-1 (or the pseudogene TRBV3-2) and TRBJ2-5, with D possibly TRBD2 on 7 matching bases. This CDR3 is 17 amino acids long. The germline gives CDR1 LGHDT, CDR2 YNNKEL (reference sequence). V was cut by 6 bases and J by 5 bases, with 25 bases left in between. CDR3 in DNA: TGTGCCAGCAGACGGAGGGACGGGGGGCCTTTTAGTGAGACCCAGTACTTC. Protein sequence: CASRRRDGGPFSETQYF.

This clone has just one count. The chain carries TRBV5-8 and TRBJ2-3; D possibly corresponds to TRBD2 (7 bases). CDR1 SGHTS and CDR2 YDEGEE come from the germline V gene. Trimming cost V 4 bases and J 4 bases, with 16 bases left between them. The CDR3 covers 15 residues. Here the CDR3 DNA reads TGTGCCAGCAGCACGCCGGGGGGCACGGCAGATACGCAGTATTTT. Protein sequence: CASSTPGGTADTQYF.

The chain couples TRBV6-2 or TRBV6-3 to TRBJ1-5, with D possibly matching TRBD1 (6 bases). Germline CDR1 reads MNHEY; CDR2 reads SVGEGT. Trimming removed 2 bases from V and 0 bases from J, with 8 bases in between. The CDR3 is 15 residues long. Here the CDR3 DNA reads TGTGCCAGCAGTTACAGGGGGACTAGCAATCAGCCCCAGCATTTT. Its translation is CASSYRGTSNQPQHF.

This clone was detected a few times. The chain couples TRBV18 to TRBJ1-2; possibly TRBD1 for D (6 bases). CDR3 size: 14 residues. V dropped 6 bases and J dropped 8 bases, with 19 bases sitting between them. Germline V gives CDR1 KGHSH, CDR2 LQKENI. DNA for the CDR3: TGTGCCAGCTCTAGGGGGACGGGTACGGACGGCTACACCTTC. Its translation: CASSRGTGTDGYTF.

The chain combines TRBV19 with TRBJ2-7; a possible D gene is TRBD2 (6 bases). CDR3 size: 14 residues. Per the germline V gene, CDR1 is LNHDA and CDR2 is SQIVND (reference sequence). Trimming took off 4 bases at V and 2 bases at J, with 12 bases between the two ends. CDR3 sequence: CASSSGETPYEQYF. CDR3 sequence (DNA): TGTGCCAGTAGTAGCGGGGAGACCCCCTACGAGCAGTACTTC.

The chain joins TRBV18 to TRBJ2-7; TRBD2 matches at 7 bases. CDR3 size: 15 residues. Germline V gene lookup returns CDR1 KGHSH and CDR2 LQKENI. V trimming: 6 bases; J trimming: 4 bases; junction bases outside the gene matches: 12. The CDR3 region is CASSATGTGGYEQYF. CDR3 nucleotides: TGTGCCAGCTCCGCGACCGGGACGGGGGGTTACGAGCAGTACTTC.

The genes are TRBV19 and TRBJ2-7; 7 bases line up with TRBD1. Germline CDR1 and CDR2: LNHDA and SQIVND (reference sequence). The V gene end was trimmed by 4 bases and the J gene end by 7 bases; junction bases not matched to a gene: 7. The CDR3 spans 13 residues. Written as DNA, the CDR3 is TGTGCCAGTAGTACCAAACAGGGGTGGGAGCAGTACTTC. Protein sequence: CASSTKQGWEQYF.